The 9 T cell receptor beta chains presented below share a single source sample, sequenced in a study of T cell responses to AZD1222 COVID-19 vaccine. Sequenced by immunoSEQ multiplex PCR; TCRdb stores in-frame clones only, minus some. The data show 150,000 or so clones, 90% to 95% seen once. The sequences come from peripheral blood, collected on day 0 of AZD1222 vaccination. These receptors all come from an adult in good health.

The V and J genes are TRBV15 and TRBJ2-7; no reliable D call. The CDR3 runs 13 residues. V was pared by 4 bases and J by 6 bases, with 13 bases between. Germline V gene lookup returns CDR1 LNHNV and CDR2 YYDKDF (reference sequence). CDR3 region: CATSTQTGLEQYF. The CDR3 DNA reads as TGTGCCACCAGCACGCAGACCGGTCTCGAGCAGTACTTC.

V gene TRBV6-5 combines with J gene TRBJ2-7, with a tentative D call TRBD1 (6 bases). Trimming took 4 bases from V and 0 from J, leaving 7 bases between them. Germline CDR1 is MNHEY and CDR2 is SVGAGI. CDR3 length: 13 residues. The CDR3 protein is CASSLQGSYEQYF. Here the CDR3 DNA reads TGTGCCAGCAGTTTACAGGGCTCCTACGAGCAGTACTTC.

The chain is built from TRBV6-5 and TRBJ1-5; D possibly corresponds to TRBD1 (6 bases). V lost 5 bases and J 7 bases, leaving 15 bases between the germline ends. From germline, CDR1 is MNHEY and CDR2 SVGAGI. The length of the CDR3 is 14 residues. The CDR3 region is CASSNPGAGQPQHF. In nucleotides, the CDR3 is TGTGCCAGCAGTAACCCAGGGGCGGGGCAGCCCCAGCATTTT.

The chain uses TRBV4-3 and TRBJ1-4; D gene uncertain. Germline V gene sequence: CDR1 LGHNA, CDR2 YSLEER. Trimming pared 1 base from V and 8 bases from J, leaving 14 bases between. The CDR3 contains 15 residues. The CDR3 region has the DNA TGCGCCAGCAGCCAAGCCGGCACAGACGAGGAAAAACTGTTTTTT. Amino acids: CASSQAGTDEEKLFF.

This clone was counted a few times. The rearrangement joins TRBV19 to TRBJ2-2, with 7 bases lining up with TRBD2. The CDR3 consists of 16 residues. Germline loops: CDR1 LNHDA, CDR2 SQIVND (reference sequence). V dropped 3 bases and J dropped 6; count of bases not matched to a gene: 10. The CDR3 DNA follows: TGTGCCAGTAGTATTTCGGGCGGGGGAGTTGCCGGGGAGCTGTTTTTT. As protein: CASSISGGGVAGELFF.

The chain joins TRBV6-5 to TRBJ2-7, with D perhaps TRBD1 (6 bases). The CDR3 runs to 14 residues. The V and J ends lost 6 bases and 2 bases respectively, with 14 bases between them. The germline V gene encodes CDR1 MNHEY and CDR2 SVGAGI. This CDR3 reads CASRITGITYEQYF. CDR3 in DNA: TGTGCCAGCAGGATAACAGGGATTACCTACGAGCAGTACTTC.

V and J are TRBV27 and TRBJ2-2, with D perhaps given as TRBD1 or TRBD2 (6 bases each). This CDR3 is built from 16 residues. Per germline, CDR1 MNHEY and CDR2 SMNVEV (reference sequence). The V end lost 8 bases, the J end lost 6 bases, and 22 bases lay between the germline ends. CDR3 DNA sequence: TGTGCCAGCGGAAACTACTGGGGGGCAGGGGCCGGGGAGCTGTTTTTT. Amino acid sequence: CASGNYWGAGAGELFF.

The chain has TRBV9 and TRBJ1-5; D possibly corresponds to TRBD1 (6 bases). Germline loops: CDR1 SGDLS, CDR2 YYNGEE. The CDR3 consists of 16 residues. The ends were cut back, 3 bases at V and 2 bases at J, with 15 bases in the middle. CDR3 protein: CASSARTARGNQPQHF. Here the CDR3 DNA reads TGTGCCAGCAGCGCGCGGACAGCACGGGGCAATCAGCCCCAGCATTTT.

This chain connects TRBV28 to TRBJ2-5, with a possible D match to TRBD2 (7 bases). Germline V gene lookup returns CDR1 MDHEN and CDR2 SYDVKM. This CDR3 has 14 amino acids. The V end was cut by 5 bases, the J end by 5 bases, with 15 bases between. The CDR3 loop is CASSPRGGAETQYF. The DNA of the CDR3 is TGTGCCAGCAGTCCCCGAGGGGGGGCGGAGACCCAGTACTTC. The entire variable domain, with the rest obtained from reference TRBV28 and TRBJ2-5, is as follows: DVKVTQSSRYLVKRTGEKVFLECVQDMDHENMFWYRQDPGLGLRLIYFSYDVKMKEKGDIPEGYSVSREKKERFSLILESASTNQTSMYLCASSPRGGAETQYFGPGTRLLVL.